Included here is one T cell receptor (beta chain) sequence, with context. Antigen unknown. There are 20 residues in the CDR3. From germline, CDR1 is MGHRA and CDR2 YSYEKL. The V segment lost 4 bases and the J segment 3 bases; nucleotides outside the gene matches: 16. Tagging with unique molecular identifiers was a feature of the TCR beta cDNA libraries. Out of roughly 0.85 to 10 million T cells, about 460,000 cDNA molecules were generated. TCRdb recomputed calls from the PCR reads with MiXCR, one row per CDR3 protein. The table lists 820,000 or so distinct CDR3 sequences, roughly 50% of them singletons. This entry is derived from a study of post-analysis software for immune sequencing data. Overall study results and limits: Normalized Chao1 diversity was significantly reduced in patients versus controls. The authors found that F measure strongly co-clustered same-batch samples. Patients carried several TRBV segments more frequently than controls did, and TRBV5-6, TRBV5-1 and TRBV20-1 were among them.

This receptor was identified in a girl under 18 with multiple sclerosis. What was sequenced was blood. The chain couples TRBV4-1 to TRBJ2-1; 12 positions match TRBD2. The CDR3 loop is CASSPSAGLAGGFGYNEQFF. For the CDR3, the DNA is TGCGCCAGCAGCCCCTCCGCGGGTCTAGCGGGAGGGTTCGGCTACAATGAGCAGTTCTTC.